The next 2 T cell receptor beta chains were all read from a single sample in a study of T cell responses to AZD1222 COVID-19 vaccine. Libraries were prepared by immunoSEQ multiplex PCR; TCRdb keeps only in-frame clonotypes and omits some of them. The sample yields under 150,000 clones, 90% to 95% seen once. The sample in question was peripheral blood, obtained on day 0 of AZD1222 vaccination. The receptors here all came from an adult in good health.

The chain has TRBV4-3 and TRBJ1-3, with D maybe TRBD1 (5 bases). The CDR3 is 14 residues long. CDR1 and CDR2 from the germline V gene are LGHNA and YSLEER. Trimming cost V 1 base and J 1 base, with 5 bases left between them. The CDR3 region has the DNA TGCGCCAGCAGCCAAGCAGGGTCTGGAAACACCATATATTTT. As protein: CASSQAGSGNTIYF.

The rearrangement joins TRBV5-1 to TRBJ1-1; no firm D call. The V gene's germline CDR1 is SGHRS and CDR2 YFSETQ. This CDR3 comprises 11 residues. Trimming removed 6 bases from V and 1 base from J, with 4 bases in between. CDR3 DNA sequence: TGCGCCAGCATTGAGAACACTGAAGCTTTCTTT. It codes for CASIENTEAFF. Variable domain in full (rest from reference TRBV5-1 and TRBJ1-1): KAGVTQTPRYLIKTRGQQVTLSCSPISGHRSVSWYQQTPGQGLQFLFEYFSETQRNKGNFPGRFSGRQFSNSRSEMNVSTLELGDSALYLCASIENTEAFFGQGTRLTVV.